What follows are 15 T cell receptor beta chains derived from one specimen sequenced in a study of identical twins. TCRdb processed the 5' RACE reads anew with MiXCR; each CDR3 protein has one entry. The sample consists of hundreds of thousands of distinct CDR3 sequences, around 12% of them appearing once. These records were also assigned to another study, of yellow fever vaccine responses in identical twins.

The sequenced sample consisted of PBMCs. The receptor source for this set is a woman between 18 and 29 years old in good health.

This clonotype was picked up a small number of times. V and J are TRBV19 and TRBJ2-1; perhaps TRBD2 as D (6 bases). CDR1 and CDR2 (germline): LNHDA, SQIVND (reference sequence). The CDR3 contains 15 residues. V was clipped by 5 bases and J by 0 bases, with 11 bases between them. CDR3 nucleotide sequence: TGTGCCAGTAGTGCGGGGCAGAGCTCCTACAATGAGCAGTTCTTC. It yields the protein CASSAGQSSYNEQFF.

The chain joins TRBV12-3 or TRBV12-4 to TRBJ2-1, with 8 bases matching TRBD2. The CDR3 contains 15 residues. Trimming took 3 bases from V and 7 from J; bases not matched to a gene: 8. Here the CDR3 DNA reads TGTGCCAGCAGTTTTTCGCGGGGGGTAGGGAATGAGCAGTTCTTC. Protein sequence: CASSFSRGVGNEQFF.

The rearrangement uses TRBV5-6 and TRBJ2-7; 7 nucleotides align to TRBD1. The V segment lost 4 bases and the J segment 3 bases; nucleotides outside the gene matches: 10. The CDR3 length is 15 residues. The germline V gene encodes CDR1 SGHDT and CDR2 YYEEEE. The CDR3 sequence: CASSGNRDRYYEQYF. The CDR3 bases are TGTGCCAGCAGCGGAAACCGGGACAGATACTACGAGCAGTACTTC.

This clonotype came up many times. The J gene is TRBJ2-2, the V gene TRBV15; D is unclear. The germline V and J ends were trimmed by 0 bases and 2 bases, with 7 bases remaining between them. The CDR3 consists of 15 residues. Germline V gene lookup returns CDR1 LNHNV and CDR2 YYDKDF (reference sequence). CDR3 in amino acids: CATSRDRANTGELFF. The DNA of the CDR3 is TGTGCCACCAGCAGAGACAGAGCCAACACCGGGGAGCTGTTTTTT.

This clonotype has only a few counts. The rearrangement joins TRBV10-3 to TRBJ1-6, with 7 positions matching TRBD1. Germline CDR1 and CDR2: ENHRY and SYGVKD. The CDR3 consists of 14 residues. V lost 7 bases and J lost 8; bases outside the gene matches: 8. CDR3 protein: CAITDRQGDSPLHF. The CDR3 DNA reads as TGTGCCATCACCGATCGACAGGGAGATTCACCCCTCCACTTT.

In the case of this clonotype: One junction end disagrees with the germline gene, perhaps due to a read error. The chain employs TRBV18 and TRBJ2-1; D not resolved. There are 13 residues in the CDR3. Germline CDR1 reads KGHSH; CDR2 reads LQKENI. The CDR3 DNA is TGTGCCACCTCACCAGTGGCCAGCAATGAGCAGTTCTTC. As protein: CATSPVASNEQFF.

The chain is built from TRBV11-2 and TRBJ2-7; 9 bases are shared with TRBD1. Trimming cost V 2 bases and J 4 bases; bases outside gene matches: 12. The CDR3 contains 17 residues. In germline, CDR1 is SGHAT, CDR2 FQNNGV. CDR3 DNA: TGTGCCAGCAGCTTATACGGGTTACAGGGGGCTGGGTACGAGCAGTACTTC. Residues: CASSLYGLQGAGYEQYF.

The sample holds a few counts of this clonotype. This chain links TRBV18 with TRBJ1-5; tentative D call: TRBD1 (6 bases). This CDR3 contains 15 residues. The ends were cut back, 2 bases at V and 6 bases at J, with 14 bases in the middle. Per germline, CDR1 KGHSH and CDR2 LQKENI. CDR3 bases: TGTGCCAGCTCACCAACCACAGGGTCCGTTCAGCCCCAGCATTTT. Translated, it gives CASSPTTGSVQPQHF. Filled out from reference TRBV18 and TRBJ1-5, the complete variable domain reads NAGVMQNPRHLVRRRGQEARLRCSPMKGHSHVYWYRQLPEEGLKFMVYLQKENIIDESGMPKERFSAEFPKEGPSILRIQQVVRGDSAAYFCASSPTTGSVQPQHFGDGTRLSIL.

This clonotype was picked up a small number of times. The V gene is TRBV11-2, the J gene TRBJ2-7, with TRBD1 as a possible D gene (5 bases). V gave up 4 bases and J gave up 0 bases, with 16 bases separating them. In germline, CDR1 is SGHAT, CDR2 FQNNGV. This CDR3 is built from 16 residues. The CDR3 reads CASSSLGQDPSYEQYF. Here the CDR3 DNA reads TGTGCCAGCAGCTCCCTGGGGCAGGACCCCTCCTACGAGCAGTACTTC. Combining the CDR3 with reference TRBV11-2 and TRBJ2-7 gives the whole variable domain EAGVAQSPRYKIIEKRQSVAFWCNPISGHATLYWYQQILGQGPKLLIQFQNNGVVDDSQLPKDRFSAERLKGVDSTLKIQPAKLEDSAVYLCASSSLGQDPSYEQYFGPGTRLTVT.

This clonotype was seen more than once but under ten times. The chain links TRBV10-3 to TRBJ2-3; D not resolved. This CDR3 contains 16 residues. Between the trimmed V and J ends, which lost 0 bases and 5 bases, there was a span of 15 bases. CDR1 is ENHRY, CDR2 SYGVKD, per germline. Here the CDR3 DNA reads TGTGCCATCAGTGAGTCGATTTCGATGGCTCAAGATACGCAGTATTTT. Translated: CAISESISMAQDTQYF.

This clonotype was counted ten times or more. The V gene is TRBV10-3, the J gene TRBJ2-1; no firm D call. V was cut by 0 bases and J by 6 bases, with 6 bases left in between. Germline V gene sequence: CDR1 ENHRY, CDR2 SYGVKD. The CDR3 consists of 13 residues. The CDR3 reads CAISESTRNEQFF. CDR3 DNA sequence: TGTGCCATCAGTGAGTCGACTCGCAATGAGCAGTTCTTC.

This clonotype was seen a few times. The DNA for the CDR3 is TGTGCCAGCAGCTACCAGGGGCCCCATGGCTACACCTTC. Its protein product is CASSYQGPHGYTF. V gene TRBV12-3 or TRBV12-4 combines with J gene TRBJ1-2; perhaps TRBD1 as D (6 bases). CDR3 size: 13 residues. Between the trimmed V and J ends, which lost 6 bases and 6 bases, there was a span of 14 bases.

The chain recombines TRBV7-9 with TRBJ1-2, with 10 bases that match TRBD1. V dropped 5 bases and J dropped 4; count of bases not matched to a gene: 7. Looked up from germline, CDR1 is SEHNR and CDR2 is FQNEAQ (reference sequence). The CDR3 is made up of 15 amino acids. CDR3 region: CASSGPGQGIYGYTF. The CDR3 DNA follows: TGTGCCAGCAGCGGACCGGGACAGGGGATCTATGGCTACACCTTC.

The gene calls are TRBV10-3 and TRBJ2-1, with D maybe TRBD2 (6 bases). The germline CDR1 and CDR2 sequences are ENHRY and SYGVKD. The CDR3 loop spans 15 amino acids. V lost 4 bases and J lost 3, with 13 bases in between. The chain's CDR3 is CAISGGQGGYNEQFF. In DNA form, the CDR3 reads TGTGCCATCAGTGGGGGCCAGGGAGGCTACAATGAGCAGTTCTTC.

In its sample, this clonotype was seen many times. This chain links TRBV6-5 with TRBJ1-1; D is unclear. The CDR3 sequence is 17 residues long. Germline V CDR1 and CDR2: MNHEY, SVGAGI. Trimming pared 3 bases from V and 1 base from J, leaving 18 bases between. The CDR3 coding sequence is TGTGCCAGCAGTTATTATTGGGCAGACACGAGGAACACTGAAGCTTTCTTT. This codes for CASSYYWADTRNTEAFF.